A selection of T cell receptor beta chains follows, all from one sample in a study of T-cell memory formation after mild COVID-19. TCRdb re-derived calls from the 5' RACE reads in MiXCR, one entry per CDR3 protein. There are around 320,000 distinct CDR3 sequences in the sample; 14% occur only once, and approximately 22% lies in the top ten. Sequences were obtained from PBMCs or a T cell subset sorted from them (not recorded which). Receptors originate from a man aged 18 to 30 who had mild COVID-19 (a few samples of this study predate the infection). Cell type and time point are not known. Both conserved end residues are part of each CDR3. The order of the fields is D gene, clone size, V gene, J gene, CDR3 DNA, CDR3 protein. The D gene is left open where the match is weak. Some rows have no size entry. The others give once, few or many, or a class for an expanded clone.

D gene: .
clone size: medium-sized
V gene: TRBV4-3
J gene: TRBJ2-4
CDR3 DNA: TGCGCCAGCAGCCAAGATTTCGGGGGGCCAAACATTCAGTACTTC
CDR3 protein: CASSQDFGGPNIQYF

D gene: TRBD2
clone size: .
V gene: TRBV5-4
J gene: TRBJ2-3
CDR3 DNA: TGTGCCAGCAGCCAGGGGACTAGCGGGGCCCCCTCGACAGATACGCAGTATTTT
CDR3 protein: CASSQGTSGAPSTDTQYF

D gene: .
clone size: few
V gene: TRBV6-2/TRBV6-3
J gene: TRBJ1-5
CDR3 DNA: TGTGCCAGCAGAGCCGGGGCTAGCAATCAGCCCCAGCATTTT
CDR3 protein: CASRAGASNQPQHF

D gene: .
clone size: .
V gene: TRBV29-1
J gene: TRBJ2-5
CDR3 DNA: TGCAGCGTTGAAGTCGGCGGGGAGACCCAGTACTTC
CDR3 protein: CSVEVGGETQYF

D gene: TRBD2
clone size: .
V gene: TRBV5-1
J gene: TRBJ2-2
CDR3 DNA: TGCGCCAGCAGCTTGGTGGGACTAGCCTCGGAGGAGCTGTTTTTT
CDR3 protein: CASSLVGLASEELFF

D gene: .
clone size: .
V gene: TRBV4-3
J gene: TRBJ1-1
CDR3 DNA: TGCGCCAGCAGCCACGGTCAGGGTATGAACACTGAAGCTTTCTTT
CDR3 protein: CASSHGQGMNTEAFF

D gene: .
clone size: few
V gene: TRBV6-5
J gene: TRBJ1-2
CDR3 DNA: TGTGCCAGCAGTTATTTAGGCCAGTCCTATGGCTACACCTTC
CDR3 protein: CASSYLGQSYGYTF

D gene: TRBD2
clone size: .
V gene: TRBV5-1
J gene: TRBJ2-1
CDR3 DNA: TGCGCCAGCAGCGCGCGACCGGGACTAGCGGGGGGCTACTCCTACAATGAGCAGTTCTTC
CDR3 protein: CASSARPGLAGGYSYNEQFF

D gene: .
clone size: .
V gene: TRBV12-3/TRBV12-4
J gene: TRBJ2-7
CDR3 DNA: TGTGCCAGCAGTTTATTCGGCTACGAGCAGTACTTC
CDR3 protein: CASSLFGYEQYF

D gene: .
clone size: .
V gene: TRBV7-2
J gene: TRBJ1-1
CDR3 DNA: TGTGCCAGCAGCTTAGCCCAGGTGGGTGACACTGAAGCTTTCTTT
CDR3 protein: CASSLAQVGDTEAFF

D gene: .
clone size: many
V gene: TRBV5-5
J gene: TRBJ2-7
CDR3 DNA: TGTGCCAGCAGCGGGGGCTCCTACGAGCAGTACTTC
CDR3 protein: CASSGGSYEQYF

D gene: .
clone size: .
V gene: TRBV4-1
J gene: TRBJ2-3
CDR3 DNA: TGCGCCAGCAGCCAAGTAATGGGTGTGGATACGCAGTATTTT
CDR3 protein: CASSQVMGVDTQYF

D gene: .
clone size: .
V gene: TRBV6-5
J gene: TRBJ1-5
CDR3 DNA: TGTGCCAGCAGTTACTCGTACGGGACTAATCAGCCCCAGCATTTT
CDR3 protein: CASSYSYGTNQPQHF

D gene: .
clone size: .
V gene: TRBV19
J gene: TRBJ1-1
CDR3 DNA: TGTGCCAGTAGTATGACGGCGGGCAGGGAGTACACTGAAGCTTTCTTT
CDR3 protein: CASSMTAGREYTEAFF

D gene: .
clone size: many
V gene: TRBV9
J gene: TRBJ2-3
CDR3 DNA: TGTGCCAGCAGCAACGATTTTACAGATACGCAGTATTTT
CDR3 protein: CASSNDFTDTQYF

D gene: .
clone size: few
V gene: TRBV7-2
J gene: TRBJ1-6
CDR3 DNA: TGTGCCAGCAGCTTTAGGGGTCGACAGATCTATAATTCACCCCTCCACTTT
CDR3 protein: CASSFRGRQIYNSPLHF

D gene: .
clone size: .
V gene: TRBV12-3/TRBV12-4
J gene: TRBJ2-7
CDR3 DNA: TGTGCCAGCAGTTTAAAGGGGGTAGCGCGCGAGCAGTACTTC
CDR3 protein: CASSLKGVAREQYF

D gene: .
clone size: few
V gene: TRBV7-6
J gene: TRBJ1-5
CDR3 DNA: TGTGCCAGCAGCTTACAGTTGAATCAGCCCCAGCATTTT
CDR3 protein: CASSLQLNQPQHF

D gene: .
clone size: .
V gene: TRBV29-1
J gene: TRBJ1-2
CDR3 DNA: TGCAGCGTTGAGGTTTGGGGTTCTGGCTACACCTTC
CDR3 protein: CSVEVWGSGYTF

D gene: TRBD2
clone size: many
V gene: TRBV5-1
J gene: TRBJ2-5
CDR3 DNA: TGCGCCAGCAGCCTGTCTAGCGGGGGGGTGGAAGAGACCCAGTACTTC
CDR3 protein: CASSLSSGGVEETQYF

D gene: .
clone size: many
V gene: TRBV4-3
J gene: TRBJ1-1
CDR3 DNA: TGCGCCAGCAGCCAAGCTTGGGTGAACACTGAAGCTTTCTTT
CDR3 protein: CASSQAWVNTEAFF

D gene: TRBD2
clone size: few
V gene: TRBV6-5
J gene: TRBJ2-1
CDR3 DNA: TGTGCCAGCAGTCCCCAGGAGCGGGGGCGCTACAATGAGCAGTTCTTC
CDR3 protein: CASSPQERGRYNEQFF

D gene: TRBD1
clone size: few
V gene: TRBV5-1
J gene: TRBJ1-2
CDR3 DNA: TGCGCCAGCAGCCCCGAGGACAGGGTCCTCTATGGCTACACCTTC
CDR3 protein: CASSPEDRVLYGYTF

D gene: .
clone size: .
V gene: TRBV27
J gene: TRBJ1-1
CDR3 DNA: TGTGCCAGCAGTTTGGGACTCGGACGGATGAACACTGAAGCTTTCTTT
CDR3 protein: CASSLGLGRMNTEAFF

D gene: .
clone size: few
V gene: TRBV20-1
J gene: TRBJ2-2
CDR3 DNA: TGCAGTGCCCCTTCCCGGGGAACCGGGGAGCTGTTTTTT
CDR3 protein: CSAPSRGTGELFF

D gene: .
clone size: few
V gene: TRBV24-1
J gene: TRBJ2-3
CDR3 DNA: TGTGCCACCAGTGATGCCGGGACTAGCACAGATACGCAGTATTTT
CDR3 protein: CATSDAGTSTDTQYF

D gene: TRBD1
clone size: few
V gene: TRBV19
J gene: TRBJ1-2
CDR3 DNA: TGTGCCGCACGACAGGGAGATGGCTACACCTTC
CDR3 protein: CAARQGDGYTF